The sequence of this TCR beta chain was determined in a study of cytotoxic CD8 clonotypes in ibrutinib-treated CLL. Study details: Partial response occurred in some 25 patients and complete response in 2; at median approximately 68 months, approximately 14 remained remitted and approximately 12 progressed.

This clone was seen ten or more times. Its target is unknown. CDR3 length: 13 residues. CDR1 and CDR2 (germline): MNHEY, SMNVEV (reference sequence). The germline V and J ends were trimmed by 4 bases and 3 bases, with 4 bases remaining between them. Overall study findings and caveats: Among the clonotypes, public ones were uncommon and contracted or held stable on treatment.

TCRdb keeps only in-frame clones here, not all; method: immunoSEQ multiplex PCR. The sample includes 40,000 to 50,000 clones, about 57% of them seen just once. The chain combines TRBV27 with TRBJ1-6; D is unresolved. The material sequenced was PBMCs, taken after 24 months of ibrutinib treatment. This TCR derives from a human donor with chronic lymphocytic leukemia. The CDR3 sequence: CASSYNYNSPLHF. CDR3 in DNA: TGTGCCAGCAGTTATAACTATAATTCACCCCTCCACTTT.